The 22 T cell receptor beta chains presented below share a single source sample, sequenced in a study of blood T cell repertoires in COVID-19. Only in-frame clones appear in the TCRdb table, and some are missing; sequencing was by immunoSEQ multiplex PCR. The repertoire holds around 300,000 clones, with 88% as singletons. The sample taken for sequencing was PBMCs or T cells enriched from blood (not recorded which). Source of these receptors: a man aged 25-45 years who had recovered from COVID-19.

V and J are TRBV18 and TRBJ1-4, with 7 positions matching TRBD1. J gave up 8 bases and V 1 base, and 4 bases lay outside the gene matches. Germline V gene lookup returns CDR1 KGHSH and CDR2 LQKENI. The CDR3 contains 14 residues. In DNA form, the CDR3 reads TGTGCCAGCTCACCACAGGGGGCGAGGGAAAAACTGTTTTTT. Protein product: CASSPQGAREKLFF.

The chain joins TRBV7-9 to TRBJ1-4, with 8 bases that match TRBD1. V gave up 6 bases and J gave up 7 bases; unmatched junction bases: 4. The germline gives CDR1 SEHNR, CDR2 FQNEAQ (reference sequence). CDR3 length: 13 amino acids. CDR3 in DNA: TGTGCCAGCAGTCAGGGGGCAGGTGAAAAACTGTTTTTT. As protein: CASSQGAGEKLFF.

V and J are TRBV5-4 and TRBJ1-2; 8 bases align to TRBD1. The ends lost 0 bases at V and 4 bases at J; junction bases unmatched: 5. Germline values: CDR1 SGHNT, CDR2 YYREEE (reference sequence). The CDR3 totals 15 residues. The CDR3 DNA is TGTGCCAGCAGCTTGGATTCAGGGGGCACCTATGGCTACACCTTC. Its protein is CASSLDSGGTYGYTF.

The CDR3, as DNA: TGTGCCAGCAGCATGGGACAGGCCCTGGGAGGCTACACCTTC. It translates to CASSMGQALGGYTF. The chain links TRBV6-5 to TRBJ1-2; 8 nucleotides align to TRBD1. J was trimmed by 8 bases and V by 6 bases; bases with no gene match: 11. The CDR3 consists of 14 residues. The germline gives CDR1 MNHEY, CDR2 SVGAGI.

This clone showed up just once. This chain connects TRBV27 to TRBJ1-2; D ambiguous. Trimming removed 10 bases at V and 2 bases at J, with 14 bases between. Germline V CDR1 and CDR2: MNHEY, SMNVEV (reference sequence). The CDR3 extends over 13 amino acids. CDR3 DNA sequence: TGTGCCACCACCCCGGGGTTAAACTATGGCTACACCTTC. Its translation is CATTPGLNYGYTF.

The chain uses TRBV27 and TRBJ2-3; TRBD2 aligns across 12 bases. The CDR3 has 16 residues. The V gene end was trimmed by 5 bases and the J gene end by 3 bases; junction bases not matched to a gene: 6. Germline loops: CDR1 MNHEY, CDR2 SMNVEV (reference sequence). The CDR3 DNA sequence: TGTGCCAGCAGTCCAAGGACTAGCGGGGTAACAGATACGCAGTATTTT. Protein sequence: CASSPRTSGVTDTQYF.

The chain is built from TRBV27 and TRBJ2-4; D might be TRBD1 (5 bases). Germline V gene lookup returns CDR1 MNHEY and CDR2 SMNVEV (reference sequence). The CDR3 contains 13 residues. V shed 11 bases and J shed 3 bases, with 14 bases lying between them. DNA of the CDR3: TGTGCCTTTCACAGGCACGGCAAAAACATTCAGTACTTC. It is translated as CAFHRHGKNIQYF.

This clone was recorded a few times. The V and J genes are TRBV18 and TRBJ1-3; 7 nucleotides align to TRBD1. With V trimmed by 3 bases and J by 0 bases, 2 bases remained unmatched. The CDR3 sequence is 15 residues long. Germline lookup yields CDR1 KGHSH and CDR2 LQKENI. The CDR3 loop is CASSPGQLSGNTIYF. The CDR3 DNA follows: TGTGCCAGCTCACCGGGACAGCTCTCTGGAAACACCATATATTTT.

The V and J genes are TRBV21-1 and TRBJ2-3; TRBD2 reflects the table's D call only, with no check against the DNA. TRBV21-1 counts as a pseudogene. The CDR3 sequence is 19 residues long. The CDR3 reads CASSKSGTSGDEGTDTQYF. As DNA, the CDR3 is TGTGCCAGCAGCAAGTCGGGGACTAGCGGGGATGAAGGCACAGATACGCAGTATTTT.

The CDR3 region is CASSSDPGEAFF. In nucleotides, the CDR3 is TGTGCCAGTAGTAGCGACCCAGGGGAAGCTTTCTTT. This chain joins TRBV19 and TRBJ1-1, with D possibly matching TRBD1 (5 bases). The V end was cut by 4 bases, the J end by 8 bases, with 11 bases between. This CDR3 region has 12 residues. Germline values: CDR1 LNHDA, CDR2 SQIVND (reference sequence).

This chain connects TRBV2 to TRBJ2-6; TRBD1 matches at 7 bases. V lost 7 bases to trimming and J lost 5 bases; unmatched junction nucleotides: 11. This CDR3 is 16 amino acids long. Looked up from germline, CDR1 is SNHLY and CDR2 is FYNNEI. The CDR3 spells CASIGTEVRRANVLTF. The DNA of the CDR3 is TGTGCCAGCATAGGGACAGAAGTACGGCGGGCCAACGTCCTGACTTTC.

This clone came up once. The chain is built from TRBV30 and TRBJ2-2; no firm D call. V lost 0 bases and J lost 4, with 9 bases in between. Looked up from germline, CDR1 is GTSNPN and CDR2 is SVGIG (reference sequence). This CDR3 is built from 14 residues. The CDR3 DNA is TGTGCCTGGAGTGTACTACCGCCCACCGGGGAGCTGTTTTTT. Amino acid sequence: CAWSVLPPTGELFF.

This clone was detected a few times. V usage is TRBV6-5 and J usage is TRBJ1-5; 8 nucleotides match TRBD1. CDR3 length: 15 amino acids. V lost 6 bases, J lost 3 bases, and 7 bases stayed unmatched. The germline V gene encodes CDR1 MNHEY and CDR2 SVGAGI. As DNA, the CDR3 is TGTGCCAGCAGAAGAGACAGGGGACCCAATCAGCCCCAGCATTTT. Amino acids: CASRRDRGPNQPQHF.

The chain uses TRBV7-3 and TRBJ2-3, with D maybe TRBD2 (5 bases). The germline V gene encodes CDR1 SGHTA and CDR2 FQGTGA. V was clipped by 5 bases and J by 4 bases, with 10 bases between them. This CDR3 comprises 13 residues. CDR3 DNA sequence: TGTGCCAGCAGCCCCCACGGGGCAGATACGCAGTATTTT. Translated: CASSPHGADTQYF. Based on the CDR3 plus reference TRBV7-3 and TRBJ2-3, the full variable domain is GAGVSQTPSNKVTEKGKYVELRCDPISGHTALYWYRQSLGQGPEFLIYFQGTGAADDSGLPNDRFFAVRPEGSVSTLKIQRTERGDSAVYLCASSPHGADTQYFGPGTRLTVL.

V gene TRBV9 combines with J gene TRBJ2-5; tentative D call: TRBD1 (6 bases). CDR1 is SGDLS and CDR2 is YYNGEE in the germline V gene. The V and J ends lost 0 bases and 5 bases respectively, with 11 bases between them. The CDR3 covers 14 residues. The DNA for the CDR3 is TGTGCCAGCAGCGTAGGCAGGGGCCGGGAGACCCAGTACTTC. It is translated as CASSVGRGRETQYF.

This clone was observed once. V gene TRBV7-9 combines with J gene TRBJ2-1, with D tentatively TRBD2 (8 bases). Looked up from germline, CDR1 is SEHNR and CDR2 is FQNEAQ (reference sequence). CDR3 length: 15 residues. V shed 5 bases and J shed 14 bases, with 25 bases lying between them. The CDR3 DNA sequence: TGTGCCAGCAGCCCCACAGGGGCCAGCGGGGGCACGAAGTTCTTC. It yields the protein CASSPTGASGGTKFF.

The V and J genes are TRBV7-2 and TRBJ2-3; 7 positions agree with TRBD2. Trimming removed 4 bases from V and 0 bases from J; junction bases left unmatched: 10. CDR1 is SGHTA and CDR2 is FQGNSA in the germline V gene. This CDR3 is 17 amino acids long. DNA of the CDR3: TGTGCCAGCAGCTCGTCTGTGAGAGCGGGGAGCACAGATACGCAGTATTTT. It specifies CASSSSVRAGSTDTQYF. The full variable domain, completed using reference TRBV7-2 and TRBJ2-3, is GAGVSQSPSNKVTEKGKDVELRCDPISGHTALYWYRQSLGQGLEFLIYFQGNSAPDKSGLPSDRFSAERTGGSVSTLTIQRTQQEDSAVYLCASSSSVRAGSTDTQYFGPGTRLTVL.

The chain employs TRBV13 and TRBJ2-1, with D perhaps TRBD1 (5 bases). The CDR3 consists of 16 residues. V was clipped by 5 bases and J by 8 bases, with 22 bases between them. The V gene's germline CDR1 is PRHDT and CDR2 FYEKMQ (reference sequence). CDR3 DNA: TGTGCCAGCAGCCCCCGACCGGGTACAGGTAGCTATGAGCAGTTCTTC. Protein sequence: CASSPRPGTGSYEQFF.

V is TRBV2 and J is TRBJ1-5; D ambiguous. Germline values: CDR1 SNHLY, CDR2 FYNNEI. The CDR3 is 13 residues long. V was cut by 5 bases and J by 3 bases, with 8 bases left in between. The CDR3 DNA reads TGTGCCAGCAGTAACGGTTACAATCAGCCCCAGCATTTT. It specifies CASSNGYNQPQHF. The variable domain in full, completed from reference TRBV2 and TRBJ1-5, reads EPEVTQTPSHQVTQMGQEVILRCVPISNHLYFYWYRQILGQKVEFLVSFYNNEISEKSEIFDDQFSVERPDGSNFTLKIRSTKLEDSAMYFCASSNGYNQPQHFGDGTRLSIL.

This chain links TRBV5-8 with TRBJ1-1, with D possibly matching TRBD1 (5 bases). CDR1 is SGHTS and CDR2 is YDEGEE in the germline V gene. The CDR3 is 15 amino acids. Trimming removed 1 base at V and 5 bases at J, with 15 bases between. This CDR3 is CASSLIAGVITEAFF. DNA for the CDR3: TGTGCCAGCAGCTTGATCGCGGGGGTAATAACTGAAGCTTTCTTT.

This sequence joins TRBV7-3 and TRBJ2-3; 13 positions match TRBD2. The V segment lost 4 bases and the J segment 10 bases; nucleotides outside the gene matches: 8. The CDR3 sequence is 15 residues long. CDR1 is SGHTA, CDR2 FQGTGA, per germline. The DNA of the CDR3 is TGTGCCAGCAGCTCCGGGGAGACTAGCGGGGGGCCGCAGTATTTT. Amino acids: CASSSGETSGGPQYF. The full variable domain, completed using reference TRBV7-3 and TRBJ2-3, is GAGVSQTPSNKVTEKGKYVELRCDPISGHTALYWYRQSLGQGPEFLIYFQGTGAADDSGLPNDRFFAVRPEGSVSTLKIQRTERGDSAVYLCASSSGETSGGPQYFGPGTRLTVL.

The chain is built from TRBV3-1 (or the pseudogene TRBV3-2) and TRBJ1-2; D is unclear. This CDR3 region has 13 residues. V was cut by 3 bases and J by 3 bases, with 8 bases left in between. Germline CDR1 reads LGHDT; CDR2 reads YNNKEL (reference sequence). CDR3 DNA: TGTGCCAGCAGCCACGGTATTGACTATGGCTACACCTTC. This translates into CASSHGIDYGYTF.